These T cell receptor beta chains were read from a single sample in a study of T-cell memory formation after mild COVID-19. TCRdb reanalysed the 5' RACE reads using MiXCR and keeps one entry per CDR3 protein. The data hold tens of thousands of distinct CDR3 sequences, with 25% to 35% observed a single time. Sequences were obtained from PBMCs or a T cell subset sorted from them (not recorded which). The source is a man between 18 and 35 years old who had mild COVID-19 (a few samples of this study predate the infection). Cell type and time point are not known. The CDR3 runs from the conserved cysteine through the conserved F or W. The D gene is left open where the match is weak. Expanded clones are given a class, and other clones once, few, many or no size at all.

.	TRBV4-1	TRBJ1-5	.	TGCGCCAGCAGCCAAGTTGGCAGGGCCAATCAGCCCCAGCATTTT	CASSQVGRANQPQHF
TRBD1	TRBV12-3/TRBV12-4	TRBJ2-1	.	TGTGCCAGCACCTCCGCAGGGGGTCGTTGGGATGAGCAGTTCTTC	CASTSAGGRWDEQFF
.	TRBV7-8	TRBJ1-2	few	TGTGCCAGCAGCTTAAGGTCGGGAGCGATCTATGGCTACACCTTC	CASSLRSGAIYGYTF
.	TRBV7-9	TRBJ1-5	.	TGTGCCAGCAGCCCTCCGGGAGGATCTCAGCCCCAGCATTTT	CASSPPGGSQPQHF
TRBD1	TRBV6-2/TRBV6-3	TRBJ2-7	.	TGTGCCAGCACCCCGGGACAGTCCTACGAGCAGTACTTC	CASTPGQSYEQYF
.	TRBV7-2	TRBJ2-6	.	TGTGCCAGCAGCATCGCAGGGTCCGGGGCCAACGTCCTGACTTTC	CASSIAGSGANVLTF
.	TRBV7-9	TRBJ2-5	.	TGTGCCAGCAGCTCGCCGCCGCAAGAGACCCAGTACTTC	CASSSPPQETQYF
.	TRBV3-1	TRBJ2-3	many	TGTGCCAGCAGCCTTCGGACAGACAACACAGATACGCAGTATTTT	CASSLRTDNTDTQYF
.	TRBV6-5	TRBJ1-2	few	TGTGCCAGCAGGGGGCCTCGGACTAACTATGGCTACACCTTC	CASRGPRTNYGYTF
TRBD2	TRBV4-3	TRBJ2-3	few	TGCGCCAGCAGCCAAGTGACCGCCCAGGACCGGGAGGGTACGCAGTATTTT	CASSQVTAQDREGTQYF